What follows are 22 T cell receptor beta chains derived from one specimen sequenced in a study of cytomegalovirus exposure and HLA in healthy donors. The PCR used 60 Vbeta and 13 Jbeta primers. The table came from immunoSEQ multiplex PCR; TCRdb's copy has only in-frame clones and leaves some out. The table lists 95,000 to 150,000 clones, roughly three fifths of them singletons. The sequenced sample consisted of PBMCs. The receptors were sampled from a man aged 35-49 years in good health and CMV-seropositive.

This clone was detected only a few times. The rearrangement uses TRBV7-3 and TRBJ1-2, with a tentative D call TRBD1 (5 bases). Trimming shortened V by 3 bases and J by 8 bases, and 16 bases separated the two germline ends. The CDR3 is 14 residues long. Germline V gives CDR1 SGHTA, CDR2 FQGTGA. This chain's CDR3 is CASSFRVQQDGYTF. CDR3 nucleotide sequence: TGTGCCAGCAGCTTCAGGGTACAGCAGGACGGCTACACCTTC.

The sample holds one count of this clone. This chain joins TRBV7-9 and TRBJ1-2, with D possibly being TRBD1 (6 bases). The germline V gene has CDR1 SEHNR and CDR2 FQNEAQ (reference sequence). The CDR3 loop spans 15 amino acids. V lost 7 bases and J lost 4, with 19 bases in between. CDR3 region: CASTLGRGEGYGYTF. CDR3 DNA: TGTGCCAGCACCTTGGGCAGGGGAGAGGGCTATGGCTACACCTTC.

The chain links TRBV2 to TRBJ1-2, with D uncertain. Per germline, CDR1 SNHLY and CDR2 FYNNEI. This CDR3 contains 12 residues. V gave up 7 bases and J gave up 8 bases, with 14 bases separating them. The CDR3 loop is CASTPGLTGYTF. The CDR3 DNA is TGTGCCAGCACACCGGGATTAACGGGCTACACCTTC.

This clone was counted a few times. The rearrangement links TRBV28 to TRBJ2-2; D is perhaps TRBD2 (6 bases). This CDR3 spans 15 amino acids. Looked up from germline, CDR1 is MDHEN and CDR2 is SYDVKM. V shed 5 bases and J shed 2 bases, with 12 bases lying between them. The CDR3 is CASSLPGTNTGELFF. CDR3 sequence (DNA): TGTGCCAGCAGTCTACCCGGGACTAACACCGGGGAGCTGTTTTTT.

This sequence joins TRBV27 and TRBJ2-1; the D gene is possibly TRBD2 (6 bases). The ends were cut back, 6 bases at V and 0 bases at J, with 15 bases in the middle. This CDR3 has 16 amino acids. Germline CDR1 MNHEY, CDR2 SMNVEV (reference sequence). This CDR3 is CASSTSSASSYNEQFF. The CDR3 coding sequence is TGTGCCAGCAGCACTTCTAGCGCAAGCTCCTACAATGAGCAGTTCTTC.

The chain links TRBV18 to TRBJ1-5, with D maybe TRBD1 (5 bases). The germline V and J ends were trimmed by 0 bases and 0 bases, with 9 bases remaining between them. Germline values: CDR1 KGHSH, CDR2 LQKENI. The CDR3 length is 16 residues. This chain's CDR3 is CASSPPGRSSNQPQHF. The CDR3 nucleotides are TGTGCCAGCTCACCACCGGGGCGTAGTAGCAATCAGCCCCAGCATTTT.

The rearrangement uses TRBV6-5 and TRBJ1-6; 9 nucleotides line up with TRBD1. Trimming at V came to 2 bases and at J to 10 bases, leaving 6 bases not matched to a gene. This CDR3 comprises 15 residues. Looked up from germline, CDR1 is MNHEY and CDR2 is SVGAGI. The CDR3 bases are TGTGCCAGCAGTTACAGGGGGACAGGGTTCTCACCCCTCCACTTT. Translating it yields CASSYRGTGFSPLHF.

Only a few counts were recorded for this clone. V and J are TRBV5-4 and TRBJ2-5, with 12 nucleotides matching TRBD2. From germline, CDR1 is SGHNT and CDR2 YYREEE (reference sequence). The V and J ends lost 4 bases and 0 bases, in that order; junction bases with no gene match: 4. The CDR3 runs 16 residues. As DNA, the CDR3 is TGTGCCAGCAGCCTTGGGACTAGCGGGTACCAAGAGACCCAGTACTTC. Translation: CASSLGTSGYQETQYF.

A few counts support this clone. The J gene is TRBJ2-3, the V gene TRBV27; no clear D gene. Germline CDR1 and CDR2: MNHEY and SMNVEV (reference sequence). This CDR3 spans 14 amino acids. V was shortened by 3 bases and J by 4 bases, with 11 bases between the two germline ends. CDR3 protein: CASSFNLAADTQYF. CDR3 nucleotide sequence: TGTGCCAGCAGTTTCAACTTAGCAGCAGATACGCAGTATTTT.

V usage is TRBV5-4 and J usage is TRBJ1-4, with D possibly matching TRBD1 (5 bases). This CDR3 contains 13 residues. Germline CDR1 SGHNT, CDR2 YYREEE (reference sequence). V lost 2 bases to trimming and J lost 8 bases, with 10 bases between them. This CDR3 is CASSLRGEEKLFF. Here the CDR3 DNA reads TGTGCCAGCAGCTTAAGGGGCGAGGAAAAACTGTTTTTT.

The V call is TRBV28, the J call TRBJ2-1; D unclear. The V gene's germline CDR1 is MDHEN and CDR2 SYDVKM. Trimming cost V 6 bases and J 0 bases, with 9 bases left between them. This CDR3 comprises 14 residues. The CDR3 DNA reads TGTGCCAGCAGGCCTATAGCCTCCTACAATGAGCAGTTCTTC. Amino acids: CASRPIASYNEQFF. The variable domain in full, completed from reference TRBV28 and TRBJ2-1, reads DVKVTQSSRYLVKRTGEKVFLECVQDMDHENMFWYRQDPGLGLRLIYFSYDVKMKEKGDIPEGYSVSREKKERFSLILESASTNQTSMYLCASRPIASYNEQFFGPGTRLTVL.

V and J are TRBV6-5 and TRBJ2-7, with unresolved D. V was clipped by 0 bases and J by 2 bases, with 11 bases between them. This CDR3 is built from 15 residues. Germline loops: CDR1 MNHEY, CDR2 SVGAGI. The CDR3 loop reads CASSYSIVDPYEQYF. The CDR3 DNA is TGTGCCAGCAGTTACTCGATAGTCGATCCCTACGAGCAGTACTTC.

This clone appeared once. The chain uses TRBV6-1 and TRBJ2-1, with 8 bases that match TRBD1. Trimming took 4 bases from V and 8 from J; bases not matched to a gene: 13. The CDR3 loop spans 16 amino acids. Germline V gene sequence: CDR1 MNHNS, CDR2 SASEGT. CDR3 amino acids: CASSGFGQGHSDEQFF. The CDR3 DNA reads as TGTGCCAGCAGTGGATTCGGACAGGGACACAGCGATGAGCAGTTCTTC.

This clone has only a few counts. This chain connects TRBV5-1 to TRBJ2-7; tentative D call: TRBD1 (6 bases). V lost 2 bases and J lost 2, with 14 bases in between. The CDR3 contains 15 residues. Germline lookup yields CDR1 SGHRS and CDR2 YFSETQ. The CDR3 nucleotides read TGCGCCAGCAGCTTACTTTTACAGGGAACCTACGAGCAGTACTTC. It translates to CASSLLLQGTYEQYF.

The chain carries TRBV5-1 and TRBJ2-3, with TRBD2 matching 11 bases. The junction had 6 bases not matched to a gene; V was cut back by 4 bases and J by 2 bases. The CDR3 is made up of 16 amino acids. The germline V gene has CDR1 SGHRS and CDR2 YFSETQ. CDR3 loop: CASSPLTSGNTDTQYF. In nucleotides, the CDR3 is TGCGCCAGCAGCCCCTTGACTAGCGGGAACACAGATACGCAGTATTTT.

The rearrangement joins TRBV10-3 to TRBJ1-2, with a possible D match to TRBD1 (6 bases). V lost 3 bases to trimming and J lost 3 bases, with 20 bases between them. The CDR3 consists of 17 residues. The germline CDR1 and CDR2 sequences are ENHRY and SYGVKD. The CDR3 sequence is CAISDGSGDAFYYGYTF. The CDR3 nucleotides read TGTGCCATCAGTGATGGGTCAGGGGATGCTTTTTACTATGGCTACACCTTC.

The chain couples TRBV7-8 to TRBJ2-7; 8 bases are a match to TRBD2. CDR1 is SGHVS and CDR2 is FQNEAQ in the germline V gene. The length of the CDR3 is 15 residues. Losses at the gene ends were 1 base for V and 1 base for J; bases not matched to a gene: 3. The CDR3: CASSLVSGESYEQYF. The CDR3, as DNA: TGTGCCAGCAGCTTAGTTAGCGGGGAGTCCTACGAGCAGTACTTC.

CDR3 sequence: CASSQGARSYEQYF. The DNA for the CDR3 is TGTGCTAGTTCCCAGGGGGCTAGATCCTACGAGCAGTACTTC. The chain recombines TRBV12-5 with TRBJ2-7, with 8 nucleotides matching TRBD1. This CDR3 spans 14 amino acids. Losses at the gene ends were 8 bases for V and 1 base for J; bases not matched to a gene: 7. CDR1 and CDR2 (germline): LGHNT, FRNRAP.

This clone was recorded once. The V gene is TRBV5-4, the J gene TRBJ2-5; 7 bases are a match to TRBD2. Losses at the gene ends were 0 bases for V and 4 bases for J; bases not matched to a gene: 6. The CDR3 consists of 15 residues. Per the germline V gene, CDR1 is SGHNT and CDR2 is YYREEE (reference sequence). The DNA of the CDR3 is TGTGCCAGCAGCTTGGGAAAAGGGAGGGGAGAGACCCAGTACTTC. Protein sequence: CASSLGKGRGETQYF.

The rearrangement joins TRBV6-6 to TRBJ1-2, with D tentatively TRBD1 (6 bases). Trimming shortened V by 6 bases and J by 6 bases, and 17 bases separated the two germline ends. This CDR3 is 14 amino acids long. Germline CDR1 is MNHNY and CDR2 is SVGAGI (reference sequence). CDR3 nucleotides: TGTGCCAGCAGCCGCGAGGGGGGGTGGGATGGCTACACCTTC. Amino acid sequence: CASSREGGWDGYTF.

V usage is TRBV4-2 and J usage is TRBJ2-4, with D maybe TRBD2 (5 bases). With 0 bases removed from V and 0 bases from J, the gap between germline ends came to 15 bases. This CDR3 has 18 residues. Germline CDR1 is LGHNA and CDR2 is YNFKEQ. The CDR3 DNA sequence: TGTGCCAGCAGCCAAGAAAGAGTGTACGGACTAGCCAAAAACATTCAGTACTTC. This encodes CASSQERVYGLAKNIQYF.

The V gene is TRBV5-1, the J gene TRBJ2-7; 8 bases map to TRBD1. The junction had 12 bases not matched to a gene; V was cut back by 4 bases and J by 3 bases. The CDR3 is 16 residues long. CDR1 and CDR2 (germline): SGHRS, YFSETQ. The CDR3: CASSGTQGGLLYEQYF. For the CDR3, the DNA is TGCGCCAGCAGCGGGACACAGGGGGGTCTTCTCTACGAGCAGTACTTC.